This T cell receptor beta chain comes out of a study of long-term antiretroviral therapy in people with HIV. It was version v3.0 of the immunoSEQ assay that was run at survey level. The repertoire was sequenced with immunoSEQ multiplex PCR; TCRdb's copy has only in-frame clones and lacks some. The table records approximately 17,000 clones, around nine tenths of them present only once. There are 16 residues in the CDR3. Per the germline V gene, CDR1 is WSHSY and CDR2 is SAAADI. Trimming left V 1 base short and J 4 bases short, with 16 bases between. Sequenced here: unsorted PBMCs, sampled 0.7 years before starting antiretroviral therapy. The TCR was taken from a man aged 45-65 years with HIV. The V gene is TRBV10-2, the J gene TRBJ2-5; D could derive from TRBD1 or TRBD2 (5 bases each). The CDR3 loop is CASSEYPGIGGETQYF. CDR3 nucleotides: TGCGCCAGCAGTGAGTACCCGGGCATTGGGGGAGAGACCCAGTACTTC.